Each of the 4 T cell receptor beta chains below was sequenced from the same sample in a study of shared clonotypes between healthy human individuals. The data were produced by immunoSEQ multiplex PCR, yet TCRdb's version contains in-frame clones alone and is incomplete. The sample records 1.6 million or so clones, roughly 96% being singletons. The sample was naive CD4+ T cells sorted from blood. Subset here: CD45RA+ positively selected. The source is a man aged 30 to 45 in good health.

About this clone itself: Germline is not matched at one junction end, which may reflect a read error. Distinct nucleotide sequences in the sample also encode this CDR3. The rearrangement links TRBV7-3 to TRBJ2-7, with D perhaps given as TRBD1 or TRBD2 (5 bases each). The CDR3 loop spans 14 amino acids. CDR1 and CDR2 from the germline V gene are SGHTA and FQGTGA. The CDR3 is CASSLTGTSYEQYF. CDR3 coding DNA: TGTGCCAGCAGCCTAACCGGGACGTCCTACGAGCAGTACTTC.

This clone was counted once. J is TRBJ2-4 and V is TRBV19; 7 positions match TRBD1. Trimming cost V 7 bases and J 2 bases; bases outside gene matches: 2. The CDR3 sequence is 13 residues long. Per germline, CDR1 LNHDA and CDR2 SQIVND (reference sequence). The CDR3 DNA is TGTGCCAGTAAGGGACAGTCCAAAAACATTCAGTACTTC. Protein: CASKGQSKNIQYF.

The chain joins TRBV6-1 to TRBJ1-5; the D gene is possibly TRBD1 (6 bases). Germline-derived CDR1 and CDR2 are MNHNS and SASEGT. CDR3 size: 12 residues. Trimming removed 7 bases at V and 5 bases at J, with 9 bases between. The CDR3 here is CASTQGYQPQHF. CDR3 sequence (DNA): TGTGCCAGCACACAGGGCTATCAGCCCCAGCATTTT.

V is TRBV28 and J is TRBJ2-3; weak D call: TRBD1 (6 bases). Germline V gives CDR1 MDHEN, CDR2 SYDVKM. This CDR3 contains 11 residues. Trimming stripped 7 bases from V and 5 bases from J, with 7 bases between. The CDR3 region has the DNA TGTGCCAGCACCAGGGGAGATACGCAGTATTTT. Translated: CASTRGDTQYF. The full variable domain, rest sourced from reference TRBV28 and TRBJ2-3, is DVKVTQSSRYLVKRTGEKVFLECVQDMDHENMFWYRQDPGLGLRLIYFSYDVKMKEKGDIPEGYSVSREKKERFSLILESASTNQTSMYLCASTRGDTQYFGPGTRLTVL.